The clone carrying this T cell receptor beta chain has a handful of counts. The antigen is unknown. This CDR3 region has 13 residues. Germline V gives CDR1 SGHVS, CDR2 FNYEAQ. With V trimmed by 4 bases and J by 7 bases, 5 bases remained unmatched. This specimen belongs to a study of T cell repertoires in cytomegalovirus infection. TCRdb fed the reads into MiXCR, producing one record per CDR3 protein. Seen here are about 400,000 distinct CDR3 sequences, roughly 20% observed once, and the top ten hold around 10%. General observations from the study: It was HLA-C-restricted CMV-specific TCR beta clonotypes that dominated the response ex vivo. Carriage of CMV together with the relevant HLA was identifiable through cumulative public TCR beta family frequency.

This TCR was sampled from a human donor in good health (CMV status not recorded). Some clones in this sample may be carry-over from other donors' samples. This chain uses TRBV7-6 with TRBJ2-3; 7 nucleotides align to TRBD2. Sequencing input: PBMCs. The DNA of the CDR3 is TGTGCCAGCAGCTCCCGACTAGCAAATACGCAGTATTTT. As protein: CASSSRLANTQYF. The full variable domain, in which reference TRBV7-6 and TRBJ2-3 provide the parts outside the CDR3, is GAGVSQSPRYKVTKRGQDVALRCDPISGHVSLYWYRQALGQGPEFLTYFNYEAQQDKSGLPNDRFSAERPEGSISTLTIQRTEQRDSAMYRCASSSRLANTQYFGPGTRLTVL.